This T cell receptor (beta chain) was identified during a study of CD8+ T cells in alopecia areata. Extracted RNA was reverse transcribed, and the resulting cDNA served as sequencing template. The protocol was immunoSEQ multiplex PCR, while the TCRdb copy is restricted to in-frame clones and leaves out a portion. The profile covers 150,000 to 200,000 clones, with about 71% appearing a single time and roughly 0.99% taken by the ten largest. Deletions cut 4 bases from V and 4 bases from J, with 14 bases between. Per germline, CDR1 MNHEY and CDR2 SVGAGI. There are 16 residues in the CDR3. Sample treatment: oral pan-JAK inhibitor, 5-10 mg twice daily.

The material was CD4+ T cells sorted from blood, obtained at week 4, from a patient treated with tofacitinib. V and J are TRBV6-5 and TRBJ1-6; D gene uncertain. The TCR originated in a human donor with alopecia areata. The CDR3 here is CASSSTLEGYNSPLHF. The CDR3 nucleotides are TGTGCCAGCAGTTCAACCTTGGAAGGTTATAATTCACCCCTCCACTTT.